A single T cell receptor (beta chain) is shown here with its context. What this receptor recognizes is not known. No much larger clonotype is one base removed from it; base qualities were not supplied. The CDR3 holds 15 amino acids from the cysteine to the phenylalanine. CDR3 DNA is the only sequence kept; it has 45 bases, read in frame from the first base. The germline V and J ends show losses of 6 bases and 8 bases respectively, and no gene match explains 12 bases of the junction. According to the germline V gene, CDR1 reads ENHRY and CDR2 reads SYGVKD. The data derive from a study of shared clonotypes between healthy human individuals (dated by TCRdb to between 2020 and 2021). At the level of the whole study: Three men and two women, aged 18 to 49 years, made up the cohort. For each donor, three plates each were used for CD4 naive and CD4 memory, two plates were used for CD8 naive, and one plate was used for CD8 memory. Blood TCR repertoires of five healthy adults were deeply sequenced to estimate repertoire size and the extent of clonotype sharing between individuals. Different laboratories and diverse techniques were used to prepare libraries and sequence TCR repertoires, to increase sequencing depth and limit assay-specific biases. Per donor, leukapheresis produced somewhere between about 0.94 and 10 billion PBMCs.

Broad study findings and their caveats: Naive subsets generally had larger estimated clonotype richness than memory subsets. Sharing across a few donors was observed for about 5% of naive CD4, 3% to 4% of naive CD8, 2.3% of memory CD4, and roughly 0.4% of memory CD8 clonotypes. Rarefaction of sorted-subset datasets indicated incomplete sequencing despite the large sequencing depth. Only blood was sampled, and tissue TCR repertoires likely differ from those in blood. Pairwise subsampling led to the expectation that sequencing depth would affect the degree of clonotype sharing among donors. Clonotypes shared by all four sorted-subset donors showed higher generation probabilities than non-shared clonotypes. Because the study included only a small number of donors, the genetic and exposure-history diversity represented was limited.

Healthy HIV-negative adults with no recently reported acute infections or vaccinations were included as donors. Every donor was a Caucasian adult residing in Nashville, Tennessee, USA. CD4+ T cells were enriched by magnetic negative selection; naive cells were then positively selected on CD45RA, and the negative fraction formed the memory subset. After blood collection by leukapheresis, PBMCs were isolated using Ficoll-Histopaque density gradient centrifugation and then cryopreserved in the vapor phase of liquid nitrogen. Analytical flow cytometry was used to check the purity and quantity of each magnetically sorted T cell population. Each sorted fraction had its genomic DNA isolated and then quantified by UV absorbance on a Nanodrop 2000c. Using the deep immunoSEQ assay, multiplex PCR amplified TCR CDR3 regions from genomic DNA. Extracted genomic DNA from each cell subset was distributed evenly across all wells of several immunoSEQ 96-well plates, and each plate was treated as a replicate. For sorted subsets, around 0.2 ug of genomic DNA, equivalent to some 30,000 T cell genomes, went into each replicate PCR. Purified libraries were measured with a Qubit 3.0 fluorometer, size-checked on a Bioanalyzer 2100, and measured again with the KAPA Library Quantification kit. Each immunoSEQ 96-well plate was sequenced on its own single-read 150-cycle Illumina NextSeq 550 flow cell. Regarding the original processing steps: The immunoSEQ output contained only junctional sequences without quality scores, so filtering could not match that applied to full-length reads. To assign V/J genes and CDR3, sequences were annotated using PyIR, a Python wrapper for IgBLAST v1.9, with IMGT germline references. Reads were filtered out if the reads had weak V/J assignments (E-value above 1e-6), no CDR3, stop codons, out-of-frame junctions, or ambiguous translated residues. V3J clonotypes were defined by identical inferred V gene, J gene, and CDR3 amino acid sequence. To compute the percentage overlap between repertoires, the number of shared unique clonotypes was divided by the size of the smaller repertoire. Repertoire richness was assessed with RTK rarefaction, the Chao1 estimator, and Recon v2.1 estimates of unobserved clonotypes. Generation probabilities for all TCRbeta clonotypes obtained by the gDNA method from a handful of donors were computed using OLGA. Not all clones reach the TCRdb copy of this immuneACCESS table, which keeps in-frame sequences only. Checked studies attribute under half of the gap to unresolved V genes and leave the rest unexplained. That table gives V, J and clone size, and the DNA gave D and trimming. For this sample there are millions of clones; over 85% appear just once. Jointly, the top ten make up roughly 0.15% of the sample.

This sequence uses TRBV10-3 and TRBJ1-2; the central 10 bases match TRBD1. The sequenced material came from naive CD4+ T cells sorted from blood. The cell subset or site label corresponds to: CD45RA+ positively selected. The TCR originated in a man between 18 and 35 years old in good health. The CDR3 here reads CAISLTGTGDGGYTF. The base sequence is TGTGCCATCAGCTTAACCGGGACAGGGGACGGCGGCTACACCTTC.